This T cell receptor (beta chain) was found in a study of blood T cell repertoires in COVID-19. Study-level information: Donors in the United States, Italy and Spain gave samples during acute or convalescent COVID-19. PBMCs, B-cell-depleted T cells, or T cells were the source of the cDNA or gDNA that made up the material.

Original methodology: Quantification of nucleated cells was approximated via reference gene primer amplification. Generated by immunoSEQ multiplex PCR, the TCRdb table keeps only in-frame clones and is missing some. The V and J calls and the clone size are those of that table, but D and trimming were determined from the DNA. The data contain roughly 100,000 clones, roughly 84% of them singletons. Germline assignment: CDR1 MGHDK and CDR2 SYGVNS. The V end was cut by 1 base, the J end by 3 bases, with 10 bases between. The CDR3 length is 15 residues. The origin of this receptor is a man between 70 and 80 years old with active or convalescent COVID-19. The chain has TRBV25-1 and TRBJ1-5, with D perhaps matching TRBD1 (6 bases). Sequencing input: peripheral blood. This chain's CDR3 is CASSELGQPNQPQHF. Written as DNA, the CDR3 is TGTGCCAGCAGTGAATTAGGACAGCCCAATCAGCCCCAGCATTTT.